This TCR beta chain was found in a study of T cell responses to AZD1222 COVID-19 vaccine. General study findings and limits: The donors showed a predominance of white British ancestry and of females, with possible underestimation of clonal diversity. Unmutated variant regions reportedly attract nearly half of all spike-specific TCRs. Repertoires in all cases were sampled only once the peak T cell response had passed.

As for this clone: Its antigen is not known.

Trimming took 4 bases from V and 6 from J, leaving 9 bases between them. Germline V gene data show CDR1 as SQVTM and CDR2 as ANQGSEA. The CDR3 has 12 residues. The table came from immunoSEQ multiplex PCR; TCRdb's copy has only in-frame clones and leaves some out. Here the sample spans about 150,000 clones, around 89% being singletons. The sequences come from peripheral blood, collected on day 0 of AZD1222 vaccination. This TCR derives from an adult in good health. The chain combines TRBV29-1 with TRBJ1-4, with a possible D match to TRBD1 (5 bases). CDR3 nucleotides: TGCAGCGTTGTCAGGGATGATGAAAAACTGTTTTTT. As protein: CSVVRDDEKLFF.